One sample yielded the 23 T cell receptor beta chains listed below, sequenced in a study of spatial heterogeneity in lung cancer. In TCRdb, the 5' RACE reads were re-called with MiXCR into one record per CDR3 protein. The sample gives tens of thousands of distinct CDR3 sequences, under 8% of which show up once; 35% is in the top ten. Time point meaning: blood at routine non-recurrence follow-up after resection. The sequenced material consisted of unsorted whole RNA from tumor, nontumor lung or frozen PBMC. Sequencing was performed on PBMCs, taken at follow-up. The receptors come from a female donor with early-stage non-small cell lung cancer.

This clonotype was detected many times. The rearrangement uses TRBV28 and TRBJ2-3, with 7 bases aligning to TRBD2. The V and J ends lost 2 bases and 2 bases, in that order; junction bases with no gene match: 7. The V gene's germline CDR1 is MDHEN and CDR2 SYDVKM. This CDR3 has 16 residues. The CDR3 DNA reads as TGTGCCAGCAGTTTAATCGGGACTATCTCCACAGATACGCAGTATTTT. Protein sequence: CASSLIGTISTDTQYF.

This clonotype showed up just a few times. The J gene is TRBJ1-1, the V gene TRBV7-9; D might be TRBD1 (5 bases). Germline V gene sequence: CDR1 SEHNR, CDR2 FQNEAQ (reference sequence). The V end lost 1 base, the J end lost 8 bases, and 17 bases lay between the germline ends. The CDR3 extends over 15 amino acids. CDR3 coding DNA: TGTGCCAGCAGCTTAGATGGCAGGGTGAGGAGAGAAGCTTTCTTT. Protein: CASSLDGRVRREAFF.

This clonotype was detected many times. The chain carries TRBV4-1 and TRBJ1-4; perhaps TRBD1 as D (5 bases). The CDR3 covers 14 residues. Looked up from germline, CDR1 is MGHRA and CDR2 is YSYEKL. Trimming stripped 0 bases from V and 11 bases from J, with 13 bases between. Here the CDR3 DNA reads TGCGCCAGCAGCCAAGATCGGCAGGGAGGGAAACTGTTTTTT. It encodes CASSQDRQGGKLFF.

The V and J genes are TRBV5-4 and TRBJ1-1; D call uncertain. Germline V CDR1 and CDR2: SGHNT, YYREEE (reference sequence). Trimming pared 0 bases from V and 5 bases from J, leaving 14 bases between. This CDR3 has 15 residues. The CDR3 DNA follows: TGTGCCAGCAGCTTGGGCATCGCGGAGCAGACTGAAGCTTTCTTT. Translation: CASSLGIAEQTEAFF.

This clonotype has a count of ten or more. The CDR3 reads CSASPGQSNQPQHF. In DNA, the CDR3 is TGCAGTGCTAGTCCGGGACAAAGCAATCAGCCCCAGCATTTT. The chain uses TRBV20-1 and TRBJ1-5, with D maybe TRBD1 (6 bases). This CDR3 contains 14 residues. Looked up from germline, CDR1 is DFQATT and CDR2 is SNEGSKA (reference sequence). Trimming removed 3 bases at V and 1 base at J, with 10 bases between.

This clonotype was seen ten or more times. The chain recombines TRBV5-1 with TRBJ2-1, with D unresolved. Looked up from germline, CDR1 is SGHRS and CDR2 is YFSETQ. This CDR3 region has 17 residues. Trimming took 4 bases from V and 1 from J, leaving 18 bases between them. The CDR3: CASSGMTPALSYNEQFF. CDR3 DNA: TGCGCCAGCAGCGGGATGACCCCGGCCCTGTCCTACAATGAGCAGTTCTTC. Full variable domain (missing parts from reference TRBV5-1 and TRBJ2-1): KAGVTQTPRYLIKTRGQQVTLSCSPISGHRSVSWYQQTPGQGLQFLFEYFSETQRNKGNFPGRFSGRQFSNSRSEMNVSTLELGDSALYLCASSGMTPALSYNEQFFGPGTRLTVL.

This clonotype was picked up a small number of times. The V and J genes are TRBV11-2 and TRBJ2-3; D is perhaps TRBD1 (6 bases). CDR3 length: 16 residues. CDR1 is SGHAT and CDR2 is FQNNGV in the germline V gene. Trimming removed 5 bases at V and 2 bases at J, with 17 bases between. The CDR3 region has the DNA TGTGCCAGCAGCCTCAGGGGAATTACTAACACAGATACGCAGTATTTT. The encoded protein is CASSLRGITNTDTQYF.

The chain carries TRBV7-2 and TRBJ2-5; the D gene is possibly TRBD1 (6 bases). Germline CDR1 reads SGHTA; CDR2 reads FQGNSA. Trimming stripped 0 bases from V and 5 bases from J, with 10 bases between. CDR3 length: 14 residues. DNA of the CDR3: TGTGCCAGCAGCTTAGCGGGGGCAGGGGAGACCCAGTACTTC. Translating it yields CASSLAGAGETQYF.

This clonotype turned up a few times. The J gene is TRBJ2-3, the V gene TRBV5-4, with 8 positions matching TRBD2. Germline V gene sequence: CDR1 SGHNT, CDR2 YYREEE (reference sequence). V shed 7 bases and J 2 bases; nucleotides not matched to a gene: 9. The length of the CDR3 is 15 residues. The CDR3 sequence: CASGRGGGITDTQYF. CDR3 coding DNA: TGTGCCAGCGGCAGGGGCGGGGGGATCACAGATACGCAGTATTTT.

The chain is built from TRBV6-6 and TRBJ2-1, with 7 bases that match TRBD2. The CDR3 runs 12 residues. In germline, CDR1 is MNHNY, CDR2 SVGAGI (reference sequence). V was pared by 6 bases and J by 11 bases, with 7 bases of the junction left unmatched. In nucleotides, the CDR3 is TGTGCCAGCAGCTCAGCGGGGTATAAGCAGTTCTTC. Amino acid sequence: CASSSAGYKQFF.

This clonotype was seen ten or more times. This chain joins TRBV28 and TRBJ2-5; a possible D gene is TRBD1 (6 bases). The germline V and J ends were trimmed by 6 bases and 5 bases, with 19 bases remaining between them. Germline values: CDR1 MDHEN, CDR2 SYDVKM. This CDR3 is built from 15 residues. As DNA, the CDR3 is TGTGCCAGCAGCTCTCAGGGGTCCCTACGGGAGACCCAGTACTTC. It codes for CASSSQGSLRETQYF. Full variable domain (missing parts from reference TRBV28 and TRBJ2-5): DVKVTQSSRYLVKRTGEKVFLECVQDMDHENMFWYRQDPGLGLRLIYFSYDVKMKEKGDIPEGYSVSREKKERFSLILESASTNQTSMYLCASSSQGSLRETQYFGPGTRLLVL.

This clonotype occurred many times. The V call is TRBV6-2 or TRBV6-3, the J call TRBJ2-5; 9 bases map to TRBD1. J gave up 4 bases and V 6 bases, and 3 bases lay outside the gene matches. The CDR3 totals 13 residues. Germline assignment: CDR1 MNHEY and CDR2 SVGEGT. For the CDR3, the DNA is TGTGCCAGCAGCTGGACAGGGGCAGAGACCCAGTACTTC. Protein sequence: CASSWTGAETQYF.

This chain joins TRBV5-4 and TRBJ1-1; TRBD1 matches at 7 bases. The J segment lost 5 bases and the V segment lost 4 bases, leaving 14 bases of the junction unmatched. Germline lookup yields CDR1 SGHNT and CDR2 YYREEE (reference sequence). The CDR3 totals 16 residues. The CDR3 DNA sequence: TGTGCCAGCAGCGCTGGCCTACTGGGACAGTTTACTGAAGCTTTCTTT. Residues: CASSAGLLGQFTEAFF.

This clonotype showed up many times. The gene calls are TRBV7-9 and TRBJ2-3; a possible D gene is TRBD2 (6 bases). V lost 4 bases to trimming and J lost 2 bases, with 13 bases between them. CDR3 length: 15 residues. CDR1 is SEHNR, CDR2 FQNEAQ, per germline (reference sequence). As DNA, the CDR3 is TGTGCCAGCAGCTGGGGGGAAGGCGTCACAGATACGCAGTATTTT. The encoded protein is CASSWGEGVTDTQYF.

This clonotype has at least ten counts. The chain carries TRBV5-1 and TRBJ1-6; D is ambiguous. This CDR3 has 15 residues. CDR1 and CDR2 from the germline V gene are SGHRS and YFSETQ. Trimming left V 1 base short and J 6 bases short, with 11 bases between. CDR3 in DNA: TGCGCCAGCAGCTTGTCGGCAGGTTCTAATTCACCCCTCCACTTT. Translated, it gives CASSLSAGSNSPLHF.

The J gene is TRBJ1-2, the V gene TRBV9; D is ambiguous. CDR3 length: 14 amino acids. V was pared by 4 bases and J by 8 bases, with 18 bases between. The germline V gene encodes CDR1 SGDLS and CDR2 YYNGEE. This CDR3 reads CASSPRREERGYTF. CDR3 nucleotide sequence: TGTGCCAGCAGCCCCCGGAGGGAGGAGCGGGGCTACACCTTC.

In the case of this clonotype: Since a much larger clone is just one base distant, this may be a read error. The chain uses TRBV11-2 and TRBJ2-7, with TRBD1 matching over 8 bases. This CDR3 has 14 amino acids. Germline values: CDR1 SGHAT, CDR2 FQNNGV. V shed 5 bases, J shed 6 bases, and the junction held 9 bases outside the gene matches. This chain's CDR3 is CASSPGQGPFEQYF. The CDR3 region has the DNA TGTGCCAGCAGCCCCGGACAGGGACCCTTCGAGCAGTACTTC.

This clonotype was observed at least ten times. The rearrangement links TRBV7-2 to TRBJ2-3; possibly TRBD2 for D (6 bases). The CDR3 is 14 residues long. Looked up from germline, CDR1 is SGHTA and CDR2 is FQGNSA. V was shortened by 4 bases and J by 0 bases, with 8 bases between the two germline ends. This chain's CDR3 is CASSWGTSTDTQYF. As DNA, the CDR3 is TGTGCCAGCAGCTGGGGGACTAGCACAGATACGCAGTATTTT.

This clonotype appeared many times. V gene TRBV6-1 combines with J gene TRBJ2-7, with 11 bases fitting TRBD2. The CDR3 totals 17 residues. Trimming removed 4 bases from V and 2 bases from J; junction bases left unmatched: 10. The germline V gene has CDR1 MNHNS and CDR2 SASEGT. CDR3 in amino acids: CASSGASGGLNPYEQYF. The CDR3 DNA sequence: TGTGCCAGCAGTGGGGCTAGCGGGGGGCTTAATCCCTACGAGCAGTACTTC.

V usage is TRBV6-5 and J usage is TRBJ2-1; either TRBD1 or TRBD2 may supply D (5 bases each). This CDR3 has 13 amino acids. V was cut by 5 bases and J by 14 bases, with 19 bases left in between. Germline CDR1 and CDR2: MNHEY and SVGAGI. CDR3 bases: TGTGCCAGCAGTGACCCCGGGACCGCGAAAAAGTTCTTC. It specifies CASSDPGTAKKFF.

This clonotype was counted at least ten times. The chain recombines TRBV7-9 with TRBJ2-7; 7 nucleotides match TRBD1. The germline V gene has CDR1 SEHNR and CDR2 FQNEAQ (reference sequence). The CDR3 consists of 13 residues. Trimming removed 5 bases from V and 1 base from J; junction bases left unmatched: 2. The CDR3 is CASSPGQSYEQYF. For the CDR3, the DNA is TGTGCCAGCAGCCCGGGACAGTCCTACGAGCAGTACTTC.

The CDR3 protein is CASSLVGDYGYTF. The DNA of the CDR3 is TGTGCCAGCAGCTTAGTCGGTGACTATGGCTACACCTTC. The chain carries TRBV7-8 and TRBJ1-2; no clear D. Germline CDR1 SGHVS, CDR2 FQNEAQ. The V end lost 1 base, the J end lost 3 bases, and 6 bases lay between the germline ends. This CDR3 region has 13 residues.

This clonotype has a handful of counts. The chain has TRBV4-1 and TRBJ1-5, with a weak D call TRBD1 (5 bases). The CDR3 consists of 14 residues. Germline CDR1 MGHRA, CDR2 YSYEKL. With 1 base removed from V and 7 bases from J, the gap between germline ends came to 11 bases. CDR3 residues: CASSQVQGSQPQHF. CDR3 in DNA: TGCGCCAGCAGCCAAGTCCAGGGCAGCCAGCCCCAGCATTTT.